This record looks at one T cell receptor beta chain sequence and its context. The CDR3 consists of 13 residues. CDR1 and CDR2 from the germline V gene are GTSNPN and SVGIG (reference sequence). The V end was cut by 2 bases, the J end by 3 bases, with 7 bases between. This entry comes from a study of T cell changes during pregnancy in multiple sclerosis. Using immunoSEQ multiplex PCR, the repertoire was profiled, and TCRdb retains in-frame clones only, with some absent. Among approximately 92,000 clones, roughly 92% were seen once, and the ten largest hold roughly 2.7%. Specimen: peripheral blood, collected in the first trimester of pregnancy. V is TRBV30 and J is TRBJ2-2; TRBD1 might be the D (6 bases). The receptor was isolated from a female donor with multiple sclerosis, enrolled in a pregnancy study. The CDR3 here is CAWSSGDTGELFF. DNA of the CDR3: TGTGCCTGGAGTTCAGGGGACACCGGGGAGCTGTTTTTT.